Each of the 28 T cell receptor beta chains below was sequenced from the same sample in a study of spatial heterogeneity in lung cancer. Findings and limits, study-wide: Tumor mutation count correlated with how many alpha and beta TCRs expanded intratumorally.

Time point denoted: sample taken at primary tumor resection. No antigen has been assigned to these receptors. TCRdb reprocessed the 5' RACE reads via MiXCR and lists one record per CDR3 protein. The sample contains 15,000 to 20,000 distinct CDR3 sequences, roughly 6.2% of which appear only once. The sample in question was lung tumor tissue, obtained at surgery. The receptor source for this set is a male donor with early-stage non-small cell lung cancer.

This clonotype has ten or more counts. A library made for alpha chains picked up this beta chain off target, so its size means little. The chain combines TRBV20-1 with TRBJ2-1; TRBD2 matches at 13 bases. Germline-derived CDR1 and CDR2 are DFQATT and SNEGSKA (reference sequence). This CDR3 spans 15 amino acids. V shed 6 bases and J 1 base; nucleotides not matched to a gene: 3. DNA for the CDR3: TGCAGTGCCAGGGGACTAGCGGGGTCCTACAATGAGCAGTTCTTC. It codes for CSARGLAGSYNEQFF.

This clonotype occurred many times. This beta chain represents an off-target read in a library built for alpha chains; its size is of limited meaning. The rearrangement uses TRBV10-3 and TRBJ2-3; 9 bases are shared with TRBD1. V shed 5 bases and J 1 base; nucleotides not matched to a gene: 1. CDR1 and CDR2 from the germline V gene are ENHRY and SYGVKD. The CDR3 sequence is 14 residues long. The chain's CDR3 is CAISRQGGTDTQYF. The CDR3 DNA reads TGTGCCATCAGTCGACAGGGGGGCACAGATACGCAGTATTTT.

This clonotype was detected ten times or more. Little can be read into the size of this beta chain, an off-target read in a library designed for alpha chains. The chain carries TRBV12-3 or TRBV12-4 and TRBJ1-3; a possible D gene is TRBD1 (5 bases). V lost 2 bases to trimming and J lost 0 bases, with 8 bases between them. There are 15 residues in the CDR3. CDR3 in amino acids: CASSLMGDSGNTIYF. CDR3 DNA: TGTGCCAGCAGTTTAATGGGGGACTCTGGAAACACCATATATTTT.

By sample fraction, this clonotype is medium-sized. This beta chain is a stray read from a library made for alpha chains; its abundance is not meaningful. The chain has TRBV7-2 and TRBJ1-2, with TRBD1 identical over 10 bases. This CDR3 comprises 15 residues. Trimming removed 3 bases from V and 2 bases from J; junction bases left unmatched: 3. Looked up from germline, CDR1 is SGHTA and CDR2 is FQGNSA. The CDR3 DNA reads TGTGCCAGCAGCTTGGAGGGACAGGGGAACTATGGCTACACCTTC. This sequence encodes CASSLEGQGNYGYTF.

Judged by abundance, this clonotype is medium-sized. This beta chain slipped into a library made for alpha chains as a stray read, so its size is not meaningful. V and J are TRBV20-1 and TRBJ1-1; D is possibly TRBD1 (6 bases). From germline, CDR1 is DFQATT and CDR2 SNEGSKA (reference sequence). Trimming shortened V by 6 bases and J by 0 bases, and 11 bases separated the two germline ends. The CDR3 sequence is 13 residues long. CDR3 in DNA: TGCAGTGCCAAGGGACACCTGAACACTGAAGCTTTCTTT. Translation: CSAKGHLNTEAFF.

This clonotype was counted ten times or more. This beta chain came through as a stray read in a library set up for alpha chains, and its size says little. V usage is TRBV9 and J usage is TRBJ1-6; 10 positions match TRBD1. Germline CDR1 is SGDLS and CDR2 is YYNGEE. The V and J ends lost 3 bases and 10 bases, in that order; junction bases with no gene match: 7. The CDR3 totals 15 residues. CDR3 region: CASSALDRGRSPLHF. CDR3 nucleotides: TGTGCCAGCAGCGCACTAGACAGGGGGCGATCACCCCTCCACTTT.

Concerning this clonotype itself: The size of this beta chain means little, since it is a stray read in a library made for alpha chains. The V gene is TRBV7-2, the J gene TRBJ2-3; 9 nucleotides align to TRBD2. The CDR3 contains 14 residues. Germline V gene data show CDR1 as SGHTA and CDR2 as FQGNSA. V was clipped by 1 base and J by 4 bases; unmatched bases: 0. The CDR3 spells CASSLGGRADTQYF. The CDR3 DNA is TGTGCCAGCAGCTTAGGCGGGAGGGCAGATACGCAGTATTTT.

This clonotype was observed many times. A library prepared for alpha chains yielded this beta chain as an off-target read; its size is of little meaning. The chain combines TRBV20-1 with TRBJ2-7; 7 nucleotides agree with TRBD1. The CDR3 contains 12 residues. Germline assignment: CDR1 DFQATT and CDR2 SNEGSKA (reference sequence). The V segment lost 4 bases and the J segment 3 bases; nucleotides outside the gene matches: 3. DNA of the CDR3: TGCAGTGCTACTCGGACAGGCTACGAGCAGTACTTC. Translation gives CSATRTGYEQYF.

At least ten counts were recorded for this clonotype. One junction end disagrees with the germline gene, perhaps due to a read error. This beta chain came through as a stray read in a library set up for alpha chains, and its size says little. V usage is TRBV20-1 and J usage is TRBJ1-5; unclear D gene. Per the germline V gene, CDR1 is DFQATT and CDR2 is SNEGSKA (reference sequence). The CDR3 has 13 amino acids. As DNA, the CDR3 is TGCAGTGCTAGAGGCCCGGGGAATCAACCCCAGCATTTT. Its protein is CSARGPGNQPQHF.

This clonotype was observed a handful of times. This beta chain is off target for a library built for alpha chains, so its abundance means little. The chain carries TRBV5-4 and TRBJ2-5; D uncertain. V lost 0 bases, J lost 4 bases, and 10 bases lay in between. Germline V lookup: CDR1 SGHNT, CDR2 YYREEE (reference sequence). The CDR3 covers 14 residues. CDR3 sequence (DNA): TGTGCCAGCAGCTTGGGAATCCGGGTAGAGACCCAGTACTTC. Translating gives CASSLGIRVETQYF.

This clonotype was seen at least ten times. A much bigger clone sits one base away, suggesting this may be a read error. This beta chain is off target for a library built for alpha chains, so its abundance means little. The chain has TRBV7-9 and TRBJ2-2; D call uncertain. Per the germline V gene, CDR1 is SEHNR and CDR2 is FQNEAQ (reference sequence). CDR3 length: 12 residues. V shed 5 bases and J shed 3 bases, with 4 bases lying between them. The CDR3 DNA sequence: TGTGCCAGCAGCCTCGACACCGGGGAGCTGTTTTTT. Protein sequence: CASSLDTGELFF.

This clonotype has at least ten counts. A library prepared for alpha chains yielded this beta chain as an off-target read; its size is of little meaning. The chain couples TRBV12-3 or TRBV12-4 to TRBJ2-7; 8 nucleotides match TRBD2. This CDR3 has 16 amino acids. Unmatched junction bases numbered 12, after V lost 5 bases and J lost 3 bases. The CDR3 sequence: CASSGTPGLGLYEQYF. CDR3 nucleotides: TGTGCCAGCAGTGGAACCCCGGGACTAGGGCTCTACGAGCAGTACTTC.

This clonotype came up a few times. A library prepared for alpha chains yielded this beta chain as an off-target read; its size is of little meaning. The chain couples TRBV12-3 or TRBV12-4 to TRBJ2-5; D remains unclear. The CDR3 has 12 residues. Trimming removed 5 bases at V and 4 bases at J, with 8 bases between. The CDR3, as DNA: TGTGCCAGCAGTAGCTCAGTAGAGACCCAGTACTTC. Protein product: CASSSSVETQYF.

This clonotype ranks as medium-sized. This beta chain is an off-target read within a library intended for alpha chains, so its frequency means little. The chain's CDR3 is CASSLKYSEAGYTF. CDR3 nucleotide sequence: TGTGCCAGCAGTTTAAAATACAGTGAAGCTGGCTACACCTTC. This rearrangement joins TRBV6-5 to TRBJ1-2, with unresolved D. CDR3 length equals 14 residues. V was cut by 4 bases and J by 7 bases, with 16 bases left in between. Germline-derived CDR1 and CDR2 are MNHEY and SVGAGI.

On this clonotype: A library prepared for alpha chains yielded this beta chain as an off-target read; its size is of little meaning. The genes are TRBV5-1 and TRBJ1-3; D uncertain. The CDR3 covers 15 residues. The germline V and J ends were trimmed by 4 bases and 0 bases, with 11 bases remaining between them. The germline gives CDR1 SGHRS, CDR2 YFSETQ. The CDR3: CASSPGDNSGNTIYF. The CDR3 DNA follows: TGCGCCAGCAGCCCCGGAGACAACTCTGGAAACACCATATATTTT.

In its sample, this clonotype was seen many times. This beta chain is a stray read from a library made for alpha chains; its abundance is not meaningful. The chain has TRBV4-3 and TRBJ2-1; 9 bases agree with TRBD2. The CDR3 runs 17 residues. Unmatched junction bases numbered 7, after V lost 0 bases and J lost 4 bases. Germline V CDR1 and CDR2: LGHNA, YSLEER. This CDR3 is CASSQEGASGVYNEQFF. Written as DNA, the CDR3 is TGCGCCAGCAGCCAAGAAGGGGCTAGCGGGGTTTACAATGAGCAGTTCTTC.

This clonotype was counted many times. The library was designed around alpha chains, so this beta chain is a stray read whose abundance carries little weight. The V and J genes are TRBV5-5 and TRBJ1-6, with a weak D call TRBD1 (5 bases). With 0 bases removed from V and 7 bases from J, the gap between germline ends came to 5 bases. Germline V gene lookup returns CDR1 SGHKS and CDR2 YYEKEE (reference sequence). CDR3 length: 13 residues. CDR3 coding DNA: TGTGCCAGCAGCTTGGAGGGGAATTCACCCCTCCACTTT. Translation: CASSLEGNSPLHF.

A note on this clonotype: Because this beta chain is a stray read in a library intended to capture alpha chains, its abundance should not be given much weight. The V gene is TRBV6-2 or TRBV6-3, the J gene TRBJ2-1, with D uncertain. The CDR3 runs 11 residues. The V gene's germline CDR1 is MNHEY and CDR2 SVGEGT. Trimming cost V 8 bases and J 5 bases, with 7 bases left between them. The DNA of the CDR3 is TGTGCCAGCTCCGTCCACAATGAGCAGTTCTTC. Its protein is CASSVHNEQFF.

By share, this clonotype ranks as medium-sized. This beta chain appears as a stray read in a library generated for alpha chains; its size is not informative. This chain joins TRBV20-1 and TRBJ2-2; D assignment may be TRBD1 or TRBD2 (5 bases each). V lost 1 base and J 3 bases, leaving 18 bases between the germline ends. Germline lookup yields CDR1 DFQATT and CDR2 SNEGSKA (reference sequence). The length of the CDR3 is 17 residues. CDR3 in DNA: TGCAGTGCTAGAGGGCCCGGGGCCGCTCGTTACACCGGGGAGCTGTTTTTT. It translates to CSARGPGAARYTGELFF.

In its sample, this clonotype was seen many times. For a library built for alpha chains, this beta chain is a stray read; little rests on its size. The chain has TRBV29-1 and TRBJ2-7; 10 positions match TRBD1. Germline V lookup: CDR1 SQVTM, CDR2 ANQGSEA. The CDR3 is 16 residues long. Trimming removed 0 bases from V and 4 bases from J; junction bases left unmatched: 9. The CDR3 DNA reads TGCAGCGTTGAAGACCCCGACAGGGGGCAGCGGTACGAGCAGTACTTC. As protein: CSVEDPDRGQRYEQYF.

There are a few counts of this clonotype. This beta chain came through as a stray read in a library set up for alpha chains, and its size says little. This chain joins TRBV5-4 and TRBJ2-5, with TRBD2 matching 11 bases. This CDR3 contains 15 residues. Trimming cost V 6 bases and J 1 base; bases outside gene matches: 5. Germline V lookup: CDR1 SGHNT, CDR2 YYREEE (reference sequence). CDR3 region: CASTLAGASQETQYF. CDR3 sequence (DNA): TGTGCCAGCACACTAGCGGGGGCCTCCCAAGAGACCCAGTACTTC.

This clonotype was counted many times. This beta chain slipped into a library made for alpha chains as a stray read, so its size is not meaningful. The chain is built from TRBV4-2 and TRBJ2-3, with 16 bases aligning to TRBD2. The CDR3 is 20 residues long. Unmatched junction bases numbered 7, after V lost 0 bases and J lost 1 base. Germline lookup yields CDR1 LGHNA and CDR2 YNFKEQ. The CDR3 sequence is CASSQEGTSGGAVGTDTQYF. CDR3 sequence (DNA): TGTGCCAGCAGCCAAGAAGGGACTAGCGGGGGGGCCGTTGGCACAGATACGCAGTATTTT.

At least ten counts were recorded for this clonotype. This beta chain is an off-target read within a library intended for alpha chains, so its frequency means little. The chain is built from TRBV24-1 and TRBJ2-7; perhaps TRBD1 as D (5 bases). Trimming pared 1 base from V and 2 bases from J, leaving 8 bases between. This CDR3 is built from 14 residues. The germline CDR1 and CDR2 sequences are KGHDR and SFDVKD. This CDR3 reads CATSDLDRPYEQYF. The CDR3 bases are TGTGCCACCAGTGATTTAGACAGACCCTACGAGCAGTACTTC.

In its sample, this clonotype is medium-sized (0.01 to 0.1%). This beta chain was picked up by a library intended for alpha chains and is off target, so its count carries little meaning. This chain links TRBV6-5 with TRBJ2-1; 8 bases are a match to TRBD2. The CDR3 has 14 residues. J lost 0 bases, V lost 6 bases, and 1 base had no gene match. Germline V gene data show CDR1 as MNHEY and CDR2 as SVGAGI. The CDR3 nucleotides are TGTGCCAGCAGGAGCGGGAGCTCCTACAATGAGCAGTTCTTC. Its translation is CASRSGSSYNEQFF.

As to this clonotype: A library prepared for alpha chains yielded this beta chain as an off-target read; its size is of little meaning. V is TRBV6-5 and J is TRBJ2-5, with 9 nucleotides matching TRBD1. The germline CDR1 and CDR2 sequences are MNHEY and SVGAGI. V shed 6 bases, J shed 2 bases, and the junction held 7 bases outside the gene matches. The CDR3 runs 15 residues. The CDR3 region has the DNA TGTGCCAGCAGCCGACAGGGGGGTGGACAAGAGACCCAGTACTTC. As protein: CASSRQGGGQETQYF.

This clonotype was seen repeatedly, ten times or more. Because the library targeted alpha chains, this beta chain is an off-target read whose size means little. This chain connects TRBV28 to TRBJ2-7, with D maybe TRBD1 (5 bases). Germline V CDR1 and CDR2: MDHEN, SYDVKM. V lost 2 bases to trimming and J lost 2 bases, with 7 bases between them. The CDR3 runs to 13 residues. CDR3 sequence: CASSLQGPYEQYF. The CDR3 DNA is TGTGCCAGCAGTTTACAGGGTCCCTACGAGCAGTACTTC.

Of note for this clonotype: This beta chain represents an off-target read in a library built for alpha chains; its size is of limited meaning. V is TRBV20-1 and J is TRBJ1-2; 9 bases match TRBD1. Unmatched junction bases numbered 7, after V lost 6 bases and J lost 8 bases. This CDR3 comprises 12 residues. Germline CDR1 is DFQATT and CDR2 is SNEGSKA (reference sequence). CDR3 DNA sequence: TGCAGTGCATTAGACAGGGGGAGCGGCTACACCTTC. Amino acid sequence: CSALDRGSGYTF.

This clonotype occurred a few times. This beta chain is a stray read from a library made for alpha chains; its abundance is not meaningful. The rearrangement links TRBV5-1 to TRBJ2-4, with D tentatively TRBD1 (6 bases). The CDR3 extends over 15 amino acids. Per the germline V gene, CDR1 is SGHRS and CDR2 is YFSETQ. V lost 5 bases to trimming and J lost 6 bases, with 18 bases between them. The CDR3 region has the DNA TGCGCCAGCAGTGGTGGGGGCCAGCTTGTAAACATTCAGTACTTC. This sequence encodes CASSGGGQLVNIQYF.